The 2 T cell receptor beta chains in this list originate from one sample, sequenced in a study of sequential checkpoint blockade in melanoma. Assay used: immunoSEQ multiplex PCR; TCRdb lists only in-frame clones, some missing. The profile shows roughly 3,000 clones, approximately 23% of them singletons. Sample treatment: randomized to nivolumab then ipilimumab (arm A) or the reverse (arm B). The sequenced sample was tumor tissue (inferred from file names), obtained from a patient given nivolumab and ipilimumab in sequence. These receptors were obtained from a human donor with melanoma.

This clone was picked up many times. V usage is TRBV11-3 and J usage is TRBJ2-5, with a tentative D call TRBD1 (6 bases). This CDR3 spans 16 amino acids. V was cut by 3 bases and J by 1 base, with 15 bases left in between. CDR1 SGHNT and CDR2 YENEEA come from the germline V gene. Here the CDR3 DNA reads TGTGCCAGCAGCTTGGAAGGGGGTGACCTCCAAGAGACCCAGTACTTC. Protein: CASSLEGGDLQETQYF.

The rearrangement joins TRBV19 to TRBJ2-2; the D gene is possibly TRBD2 (5 bases). V was shortened by 3 bases and J by 4 bases, with 9 bases between the two germline ends. Looked up from germline, CDR1 is LNHDA and CDR2 is SQIVND (reference sequence). The CDR3 spans 14 residues. The CDR3 here is CASSIGESTGELFF. CDR3 bases: TGTGCCAGTAGTATTGGGGAGAGCACCGGGGAGCTGTTTTTT.